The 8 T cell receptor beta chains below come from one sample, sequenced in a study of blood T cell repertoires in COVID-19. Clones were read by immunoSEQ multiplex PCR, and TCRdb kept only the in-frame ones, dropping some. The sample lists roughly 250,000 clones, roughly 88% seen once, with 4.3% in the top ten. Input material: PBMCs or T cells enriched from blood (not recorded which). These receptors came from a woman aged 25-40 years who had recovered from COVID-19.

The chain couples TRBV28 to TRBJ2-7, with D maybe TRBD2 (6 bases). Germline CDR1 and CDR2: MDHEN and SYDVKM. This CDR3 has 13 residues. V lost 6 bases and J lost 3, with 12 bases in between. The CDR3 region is CASRLGGNYEQYF. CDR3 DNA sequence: TGTGCCAGCAGATTGGGGGGAAACTACGAGCAGTACTTC.

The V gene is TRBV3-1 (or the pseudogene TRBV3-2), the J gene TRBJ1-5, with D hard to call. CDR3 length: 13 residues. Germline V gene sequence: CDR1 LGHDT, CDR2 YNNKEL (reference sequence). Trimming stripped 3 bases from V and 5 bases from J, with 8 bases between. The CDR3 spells CASSHFVDQPQHF. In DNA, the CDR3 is TGTGCCAGCAGCCATTTCGTCGATCAGCCCCAGCATTTT.

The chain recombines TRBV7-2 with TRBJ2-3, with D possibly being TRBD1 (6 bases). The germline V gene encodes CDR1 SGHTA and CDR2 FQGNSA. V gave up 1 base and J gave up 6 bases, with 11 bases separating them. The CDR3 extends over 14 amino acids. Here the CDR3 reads CASSLVGGSDTQYF. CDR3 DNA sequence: TGTGCCAGCAGCTTAGTAGGGGGTTCGGATACGCAGTATTTT.

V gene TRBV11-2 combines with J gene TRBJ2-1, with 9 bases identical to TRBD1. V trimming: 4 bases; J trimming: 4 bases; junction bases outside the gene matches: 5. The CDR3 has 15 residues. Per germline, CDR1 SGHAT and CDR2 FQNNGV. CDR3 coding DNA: TGTGCCAGCAGCTCGGGACAGGGTCGGTACAATGAGCAGTTCTTC. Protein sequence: CASSSGQGRYNEQFF. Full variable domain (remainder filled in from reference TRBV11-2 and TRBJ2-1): EAGVAQSPRYKIIEKRQSVAFWCNPISGHATLYWYQQILGQGPKLLIQFQNNGVVDDSQLPKDRFSAERLKGVDSTLKIQPAKLEDSAVYLCASSSGQGRYNEQFFGPGTRLTVL.

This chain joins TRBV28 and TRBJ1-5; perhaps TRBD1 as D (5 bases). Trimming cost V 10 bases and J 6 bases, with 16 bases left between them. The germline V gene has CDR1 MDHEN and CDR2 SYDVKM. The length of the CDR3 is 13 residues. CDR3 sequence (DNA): TGTGCCATCCAGGGAGGTCGAGGTCAGCCCCAGCATTTT. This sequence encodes CAIQGGRGQPQHF.

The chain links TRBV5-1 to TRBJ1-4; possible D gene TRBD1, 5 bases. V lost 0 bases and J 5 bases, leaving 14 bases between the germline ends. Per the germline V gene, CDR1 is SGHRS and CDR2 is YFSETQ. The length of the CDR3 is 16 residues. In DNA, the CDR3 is TGCGCCAGCAGCTTGGAGGTGAAGGGGCTGAATGAAAAACTGTTTTTT. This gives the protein CASSLEVKGLNEKLFF.

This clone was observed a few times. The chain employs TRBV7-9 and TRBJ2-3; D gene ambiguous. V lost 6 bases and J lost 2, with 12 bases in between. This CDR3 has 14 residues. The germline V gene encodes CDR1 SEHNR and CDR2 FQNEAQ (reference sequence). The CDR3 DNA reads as TGTGCCAGCAGTTCAGAGAGGTTCACAGATACGCAGTATTTT. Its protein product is CASSSERFTDTQYF.

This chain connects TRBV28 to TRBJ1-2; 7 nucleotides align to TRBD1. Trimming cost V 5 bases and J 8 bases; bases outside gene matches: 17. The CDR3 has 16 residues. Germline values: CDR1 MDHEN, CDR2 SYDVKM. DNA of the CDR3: TGTGCCAGCAGTCAATTAGCCTTGACAGGGACGGGCGGCTACACCTTC. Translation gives CASSQLALTGTGGYTF.